The T cell receptor (beta chain) described here comes from a study of beta chain features in type 1 diabetes. Study details: No patient-donor differences in age, gender, total cells or subset yield. The study, taken as a whole, reports: Moderate yet significant TCRB CDR3 shortening was seen in Type 1 diabetes patients in all four CD4+ subsets.

This clone was observed a few times. Its antigen is not identified. Expressed TCRB transcripts were sequenced because the isolated RNA had all been reverse transcribed beforehand. TCRdb's copy holds only in-frame clones and misses some; the assay was immunoSEQ multiplex PCR. The sample has hundreds of thousands of clones, over 7% seen once; the top ten hold roughly 1%. Trimming removed 4 bases from V and 1 base from J; junction bases left unmatched: 5. The germline gives CDR1 MDHEN, CDR2 SYDVKM. This CDR3 region has 16 residues. The V call is TRBV28, the J call TRBJ2-2; TRBD1 agrees at 8 bases. The receptor comes from a man aged 25-45 years with type 1 diabetes. Sample: central memory CD4+ T cells from blood. CDR3 in DNA: TGTGCCAGCAGTTCAATGGACAGGGTGAACACCGGGGAGCTGTTTTTT. As protein: CASSSMDRVNTGELFF.